What follows are 16 T cell receptor beta chains derived from one specimen sequenced in a study of monozygotic twins with inflammatory bowel disease. TCRdb re-called the 5' RACE reads and gives one entry per CDR3 protein, without DNA. The table for this sample gives 300,000 to 400,000 distinct CDR3 sequences. Sequenced sample: blood. Source of these receptors: a human donor with ulcerative colitis or Crohn's disease, or a healthy co-twin of an affected twin (not recorded which).

The chain carries TRBV7-2 and TRBJ2-3. The V gene's germline CDR1 is SGHTA and CDR2 FQGNSA. The CDR3 length is 11 residues. CDR3 loop: CASSSSDTQYF.

This chain joins TRBV5-5 and TRBJ1-5. Germline V gene sequence: CDR1 SGHKS, CDR2 YYEKEE (reference sequence). The CDR3 runs 15 residues. CDR3 amino acids: CASSLAVGSNQPQHF.

V and J are TRBV29-1 and TRBJ2-1; TCRdb selects TRBD2, and the lack of DNA leaves this call unchecked. CDR1 is SQVTM and CDR2 is ANQGSEA in the germline V gene. This CDR3 comprises 17 residues. CDR3 amino acids: CSVRGLAGGSSYNEQFF.

The V and J genes are TRBV7-9 and TRBJ1-4; TCRdb's assignment of TRBD1 cannot be checked, as there is no DNA. The germline V gene has CDR1 SEHNR and CDR2 FQNEAQ (reference sequence). This CDR3 contains 14 residues. This CDR3 is CASSSIGTREKLFF. Filled out from reference TRBV7-9 and TRBJ1-4, the complete variable domain reads DTGVSQNPRHKITKRGQNVTFRCDPISEHNRLYWYRQTLGQGPEFLTYFQNEAQLEKSRLLSDRFSAERPKGSFSTLEIQRTEQGDSAMYLCASSSIGTREKLFFGSGTQLSVL.

This sequence joins TRBV27 and TRBJ1-1. The germline V gene has CDR1 MNHEY and CDR2 SMNVEV (reference sequence). This CDR3 has 15 residues. The CDR3 loop reads CASSLEVGIATEAFF.

The chain employs TRBV12-3 or TRBV12-4 and TRBJ2-5; TCRdb returns TRBD1, unconfirmable since there is no DNA. The CDR3 covers 16 residues. The CDR3 region is CASSPDRRRGIGAQYF.

The V and J genes are TRBV5-4 and TRBJ1-6. The germline V gene encodes CDR1 SGHNT and CDR2 YYREEE (reference sequence). The CDR3 has 13 amino acids. CDR3 sequence reads: CASSLASNSPLHF.

The gene calls are TRBV28 and TRBJ2-1. CDR1 and CDR2 from the germline V gene are MDHEN and SYDVKM. The CDR3 runs 15 residues. CDR3 residues: CASSLFGDFYNEQFF.

V and J are TRBV5-1 and TRBJ2-5; the TCRdb call, TRBD2, lacks DNA for checking. The CDR3 has 14 amino acids. CDR1 and CDR2 (germline): SGHRS, YFSETQ. CDR3 sequence: CASDLAGYQETQYF.

The CDR3 protein is CASSPGLYNSPLHF. The rearrangement links TRBV5-1 to TRBJ1-6. This CDR3 is 14 amino acids long. Germline V CDR1 and CDR2: SGHRS, YFSETQ.

V gene TRBV20-1 combines with J gene TRBJ2-1. Germline V gene sequence: CDR1 DFQATT, CDR2 SNEGSKA (reference sequence). CDR3 length equals 14 residues. The CDR3 protein is CSATDNYPYNEQFF.

The rearrangement uses TRBV5-6 and TRBJ1-1; no DNA is available, so the TRBD1 call from TCRdb remains unchecked. Germline lookup yields CDR1 SGHDT and CDR2 YYEEEE. The CDR3 totals 15 residues. CDR3 sequence: CASTATPGVGTEAFF.

The rearrangement links TRBV24-1 to TRBJ2-1. This CDR3 has 15 residues. In germline, CDR1 is KGHDR, CDR2 SFDVKD. CDR3 in amino acids: CATSDPNKVRNEQFF.

This chain uses TRBV18 with TRBJ2-1; lacking DNA, the TRBD2 call made by TCRdb goes unchecked. This CDR3 has 12 amino acids. Per the germline V gene, CDR1 is KGHSH and CDR2 is LQKENI. The CDR3 protein is CASSTRRDEQFF. The whole variable domain, filled in from reference TRBV18 and TRBJ2-1, reads NAGVMQNPRHLVRRRGQEARLRCSPMKGHSHVYWYRQLPEEGLKFMVYLQKENIIDESGMPKERFSAEFPKEGPSILRIQQVVRGDSAAYFCASSTRRDEQFFGPGTRLTVL.

The chain recombines TRBV6-5 with TRBJ2-1; TCRdb returns TRBD2, unconfirmable since there is no DNA. There are 15 residues in the CDR3. The germline V gene encodes CDR1 MNHEY and CDR2 SVGAGI. CDR3 sequence: CASSYPSGVDNEQFF.

The V gene is TRBV6-2 or TRBV6-3, the J gene TRBJ2-3; TCRdb indicates TRBD1, and absent DNA this call remains unverified. The CDR3 is made up of 14 amino acids. Germline CDR1 and CDR2: MNHEY and SVGEGT. The CDR3 reads CASSLQGVLATQYF.